The sequence of this TCR beta chain was determined in a study of blood T cell repertoires in COVID-19. Sequencing was performed with immunoSEQ multiplex PCR; in TCRdb, only in-frame clones are kept and a portion is missing. The sample comprises approximately 210,000 clones, about 85% of which are singletons, and 15% to 20% rests with the top ten. The ends were cut back, 7 bases at V and 3 bases at J, with 16 bases in the middle. The CDR3 runs to 14 residues. Germline values: CDR1 SGHTA, CDR2 FQGNSA. This receptor was taken from a human donor in a cohort sampled during active COVID-19. This sequence joins TRBV7-2 and TRBJ2-7; D perhaps matches TRBD2 (6 bases). Sequencing used peripheral blood. The CDR3 region is CASTHGGGNYEQYV. The CDR3 bases are TGTGCCAGCACCCACGGCGGAGGGAACTACGAGCAGTACGTC.